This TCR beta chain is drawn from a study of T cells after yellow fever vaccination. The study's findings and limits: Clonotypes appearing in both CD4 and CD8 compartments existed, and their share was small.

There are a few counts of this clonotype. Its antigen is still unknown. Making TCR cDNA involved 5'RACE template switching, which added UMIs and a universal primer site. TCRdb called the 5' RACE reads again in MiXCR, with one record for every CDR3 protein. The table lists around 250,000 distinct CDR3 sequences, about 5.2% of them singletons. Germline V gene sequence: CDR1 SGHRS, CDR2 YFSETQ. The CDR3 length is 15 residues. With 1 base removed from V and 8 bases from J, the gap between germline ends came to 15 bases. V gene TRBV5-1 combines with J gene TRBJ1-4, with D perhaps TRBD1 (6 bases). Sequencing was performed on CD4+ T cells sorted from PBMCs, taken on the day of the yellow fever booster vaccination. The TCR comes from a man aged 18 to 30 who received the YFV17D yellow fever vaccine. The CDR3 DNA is TGCGCCAGCAGCTTGTTGGGGGGTGGACAGGAAAAACTGTTTTTT. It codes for CASSLLGGGQEKLFF.